The 23 T cell receptor beta chains below were found in one sample sequenced in a study of cytomegalovirus exposure and HLA in healthy donors. With 60 Vbeta and 13 Jbeta primers, the PCR was carried out. The assay was immunoSEQ multiplex PCR, and TCRdb's table has in-frame clones only and misses some. The sample yields approximately 170,000 clones, about 65% seen once. Sequences were obtained from PBMCs. The receptor source for this set is a woman aged 18-29 years in good health and CMV-seropositive.

The chain employs TRBV5-1 and TRBJ1-1; TRBD1 aligns across 8 bases. V lost 3 bases to trimming and J lost 1 base; unmatched junction nucleotides: 5. This CDR3 spans 15 amino acids. Per the germline V gene, CDR1 is SGHRS and CDR2 is YFSETQ. In DNA form, the CDR3 reads TGCGCCAGCAGCTACGGACAGGGAAAGAACACTGAAGCTTTCTTT. It specifies CASSYGQGKNTEAFF.

The chain is built from TRBV25-1 and TRBJ1-2, with 7 bases identical to TRBD1. The CDR3 spans 15 residues. Germline V lookup: CDR1 MGHDK, CDR2 SYGVNS. V was pared by 1 base and J by 5 bases, with 7 bases of the junction left unmatched. In DNA, the CDR3 is TGTGCCAGCAGTGAATTTGAGGGGGCAGAATATGGCTACACCTTC. Encoded protein: CASSEFEGAEYGYTF.

V is TRBV28 and J is TRBJ2-3; D remains unclear. Trimming shortened V by 5 bases and J by 0 bases, and 18 bases separated the two germline ends. Germline V lookup: CDR1 MDHEN, CDR2 SYDVKM. The CDR3 contains 17 residues. The DNA of the CDR3 is TGTGCCAGCAGTCCCCCCCGCGGCACCATAAGCACAGATACGCAGTATTTT. As protein: CASSPPRGTISTDTQYF.

The chain is built from TRBV7-3 and TRBJ1-2; 7 bases are shared with TRBD1. The CDR3 runs 12 residues. Germline lookup yields CDR1 SGHTA and CDR2 FQGTGA. Trimming cost V 5 bases and J 10 bases; bases outside gene matches: 7. In DNA form, the CDR3 reads TGTGCCAGCAGCCTTGACAGGGTACACTACACCTTC. Its protein is CASSLDRVHYTF.

The chain recombines TRBV11-2 with TRBJ2-7; TRBD1 matches 8 bases. Germline trimming cut 2 bases from V and 2 bases from J; bases unmatched to any gene: 5. Germline CDR1 reads SGHAT; CDR2 reads FQNNGV. The CDR3 totals 15 residues. The CDR3 sequence is CASSLQGQAAYEQYF. As DNA, the CDR3 is TGTGCCAGCAGCTTACAGGGACAGGCAGCCTACGAGCAGTACTTC.

This chain links TRBV27 with TRBJ1-2; 7 bases match TRBD1. J lost 3 bases, V lost 6 bases, and 7 bases had no gene match. Germline CDR1 and CDR2: MNHEY and SMNVEV (reference sequence). The length of the CDR3 is 14 residues. The CDR3: CASRPAGTDYGYTF. The CDR3 DNA sequence: TGTGCCAGCAGACCCGCCGGGACAGACTATGGCTACACCTTC.

The V and J genes are TRBV7-8 and TRBJ2-7, with D possibly being TRBD1 (5 bases). Germline V gene sequence: CDR1 SGHVS, CDR2 FQNEAQ. Trimming shortened V by 5 bases and J by 6 bases, and 17 bases separated the two germline ends. The CDR3 is 14 residues long. The CDR3 sequence is CASSLGHAQREQYF. The CDR3 coding sequence is TGTGCCAGCAGCCTCGGACATGCTCAACGCGAGCAGTACTTC.

The chain employs TRBV4-1 and TRBJ2-7; D is unresolved. The V gene lost 3 bases and the J gene lost 3 bases, with 18 bases spanning the gap. The germline V gene encodes CDR1 MGHRA and CDR2 YSYEKL. The length of the CDR3 is 16 residues. The CDR3 DNA is TGCGCCAGCAGCCACATCAATCACGAGTCTCTCTACGAGCAGTACTTC. Residues: CASSHINHESLYEQYF.

This clone occurred a few times. The chain uses TRBV7-2 and TRBJ2-3; 8 positions match TRBD2. J gave up 1 base and V 2 bases, and 8 bases lay outside the gene matches. CDR1 is SGHTA, CDR2 FQGNSA, per germline. The CDR3 covers 17 residues. The CDR3 loop is CASSLIRRGAGTDTQYF. CDR3 coding DNA: TGTGCCAGCAGCTTAATAAGGCGGGGGGCGGGCACAGATACGCAGTATTTT.

This clone was detected once. This rearrangement joins TRBV7-9 to TRBJ1-4; D not resolved. Trimming removed 8 bases from V and 1 base from J, with 8 bases in between. The CDR3 extends over 13 amino acids. CDR1 SEHNR and CDR2 FQNEAQ come from the germline V gene (reference sequence). CDR3 amino acids: CASAERTNEKLFF. In nucleotides, the CDR3 is TGTGCCAGCGCGGAGAGAACTAATGAAAAACTGTTTTTT.

This clone has just one count. The chain uses TRBV7-8 and TRBJ2-1; 8 nucleotides align to TRBD1. The CDR3 loop spans 14 amino acids. Per the germline V gene, CDR1 is SGHVS and CDR2 is FQNEAQ. V was clipped by 5 bases and J by 8 bases; unmatched bases: 8. The CDR3 DNA sequence: TGTGCCAGCAGCACCCGGGACAGGCAGGATGAGCAGTTCTTC. Amino acids: CASSTRDRQDEQFF.

As concerns this clone: The CDR3 carries no conserved terminal phenylalanine or tryptophan, so it likely arises from a read error. The CDR3 reads CAWSSPTFRDRGVYEQYL. As DNA, the CDR3 is TGTGCCTGGAGTTCACCTACATTCCGGGACAGGGGGGTCTACGAGCAGTACCTC. V gene TRBV30 combines with J gene TRBJ2-7; 11 bases match TRBD1. The germline V gene has CDR1 GTSNPN and CDR2 SVGIG (reference sequence). V was pared by 2 bases and J by 3 bases, with 15 bases of the junction left unmatched. This CDR3 has 18 residues.

The chain is built from TRBV10-3 and TRBJ2-1; 9 bases fit TRBD2. The germline CDR1 and CDR2 sequences are ENHRY and SYGVKD. Trimming cost V 3 bases and J 4 bases; bases outside gene matches: 4. The CDR3 runs to 15 residues. Here the CDR3 DNA reads TGTGCCATCAGTGAAGGGACTAGCCAATACAATGAGCAGTTCTTC. Protein sequence: CAISEGTSQYNEQFF.

In this sample, this clone turned up once. The chain couples TRBV19 to TRBJ2-1; D call uncertain. The length of the CDR3 is 11 residues. Trimming pared 3 bases from V and 12 bases from J, leaving 9 bases between. Germline loops: CDR1 LNHDA, CDR2 SQIVND (reference sequence). CDR3 loop: CASSISRTQFF. CDR3 nucleotides: TGTGCCAGTAGTATTAGCCGTACGCAGTTCTTC.

The genes are TRBV7-9 and TRBJ2-5, with D possibly TRBD1 on 5 matching bases. The end of the DNA is better explained by TRBJ2-7, so the J call may be wrong. This CDR3 has 12 amino acids. Germline V gene data show CDR1 as SEHNR and CDR2 as FQNEAQ (reference sequence). The CDR3 DNA sequence: TGTGCCAGCAGGGACAATTCCTACGAGCAGTACTTC. This gives the protein CASRDNSYEQYF.

The chain combines TRBV29-1 with TRBJ2-5; D gene unclear. The DNA end favors TRBJ2-7, so the J call may be wrong. Germline CDR1 SQVTM, CDR2 ANQGSEA. The CDR3 sequence is 12 residues long. CDR3 protein: CSVDTDSYEQYF. In nucleotides, the CDR3 is TGCAGCGTTGACACGGACTCCTACGAGCAGTACTTC.

The V gene is TRBV11-2, the J gene TRBJ2-7; weak D call: TRBD1 (6 bases). The CDR3 is 12 residues long. Germline lookup yields CDR1 SGHAT and CDR2 FQNNGV. Deletions cut 6 bases from V and 1 base from J, with 7 bases between. The CDR3: CASRQGSYEQYF. The CDR3 nucleotides are TGTGCCAGCAGACAGGGTTCCTACGAGCAGTACTTC.

This chain joins TRBV23-1 and TRBJ2-3, with 8 bases matching TRBD1. TRBV23-1 is an open reading frame whose function is uncertain. The CDR3 is 17 amino acids. Trimming took 1 base from V and 0 from J; bases not matched to a gene: 6. The CDR3 coding sequence is TGCGCCAGCAGTCAATGGGACAGGAGCCCTAGCACAGATACGCAGTATTTT. It specifies CASSQWDRSPSTDTQYF.

The chain employs TRBV27 and TRBJ2-7, with 10 bases lining up with TRBD2. The trim removed 6 bases at V and 1 base at J, leaving 6 bases unmatched. The CDR3 has 15 amino acids. The V gene's germline CDR1 is MNHEY and CDR2 SMNVEV (reference sequence). This CDR3 reads CASRPLAGPSYEQYF. The CDR3 nucleotides read TGTGCCAGCAGGCCACTAGCGGGGCCATCCTACGAGCAGTACTTC.

In this sample, this clone turned up a few times. The chain joins TRBV9 to TRBJ1-1; D uncertain. V was cut by 3 bases and J by 2 bases, with 8 bases left in between. Germline CDR1 SGDLS, CDR2 YYNGEE. This CDR3 contains 13 residues. The CDR3 sequence is CASSGTINTEAFF. The CDR3 region has the DNA TGTGCCAGCAGCGGCACTATTAACACTGAAGCTTTCTTT.

The chain uses TRBV4-3 and TRBJ1-1; no firm D call. The germline V gene encodes CDR1 LGHNA and CDR2 YSLEER. Trimming removed 4 bases at V and 3 bases at J, with 15 bases between. There are 15 residues in the CDR3. CDR3 DNA: TGCGCCAGCAGCCGCACCTGGACCGGGGACACTGAAGCTTTCTTT. Translated, it gives CASSRTWTGDTEAFF.

The rearrangement joins TRBV4-2 to TRBJ2-5; weak D call: TRBD2 (5 bases). Matching the DNA end better, TRBJ2-7 makes the J call doubtful. The CDR3 spans 16 residues. Germline CDR1 and CDR2: LGHNA and YNFKEQ. CDR3 sequence: CASSQGRSLGSYEQYF. DNA for the CDR3: TGTGCCAGCAGCCAAGGGAGGTCCCTTGGGTCCTACGAGCAGTACTTC.

This clone has only a few counts. The V gene is TRBV28, the J gene TRBJ2-5, with 11 bases fitting TRBD1. The CDR3 has 14 residues. J was trimmed by 4 bases and V by 6 bases; bases with no gene match: 4. Germline V gene data show CDR1 as MDHEN and CDR2 as SYDVKM. The CDR3 loop is CASSSGQGGETQYF. DNA for the CDR3: TGTGCCAGCAGCTCGGGACAGGGGGGAGAGACCCAGTACTTC.